A single sample gave rise to the 31 T cell receptor beta chains below, sequenced in a study of Ad26.COV2.S vaccination and SARS-CoV-2 variants. The treatment denotes: about 20 received Ad26.COV2.S at low or high dose, single or two shots; about 5 received placebo; per-sample allocation not given. All samples were drawn on day 63, counting from the first vaccine or placebo injection. TCRdb's table, derived via immunoSEQ multiplex PCR, lists solely in-frame clones and lacks some. The repertoire holds 200,000 to 250,000 clones, with approximately 87% as singletons. The sequenced sample was peripheral blood, obtained in a trial of Ad26.COV2.S vaccine versus placebo. Receptors originate from a person between 18 and 65 years old who received the Ad26.COV2.S COVID-19 vaccine or a placebo.

This sequence joins TRBV10-3 and TRBJ2-7; D unresolved. The V gene lost 2 bases and the J gene lost 6 bases, with 11 bases spanning the gap. CDR1 and CDR2 from the germline V gene are ENHRY and SYGVKD. The CDR3 runs 13 residues. The CDR3 is CAISEMGFGEQYF. Written as DNA, the CDR3 is TGTGCCATCAGTGAGATGGGTTTCGGCGAGCAGTACTTC.

The chain links TRBV29-1 to TRBJ2-7, with TRBD1 matching over 8 bases. The V and J ends lost 2 bases and 5 bases, in that order; junction bases with no gene match: 5. The germline CDR1 and CDR2 sequences are SQVTM and ANQGSEA. The CDR3 loop spans 13 amino acids. CDR3 DNA sequence: TGCAGCGTTGAAACAGGGGGGAGTCACGAGCAGTACTTC. This sequence encodes CSVETGGSHEQYF.

With respect to this clone: Other DNA sequences from this sample encode an identical CDR3 as well. The chain has TRBV27 and TRBJ2-7; D is perhaps TRBD2 (6 bases). Germline V gives CDR1 MNHEY, CDR2 SMNVEV (reference sequence). V lost 9 bases and J lost 2, with 14 bases in between. CDR3 length: 13 residues. The CDR3 bases are TGTGCCAGTTCTCCGGGACTCGCCTACGAGCAGTACTTC. Protein: CASSPGLAYEQYF.

The genes are TRBV25-1 and TRBJ1-2; no clear D. V lost 4 bases, J lost 0 bases, and 6 bases lay in between. This CDR3 is built from 13 residues. Per germline, CDR1 MGHDK and CDR2 SYGVNS. CDR3 DNA: TGTGCCAGCAGTGTCGGGACTAACTATGGCTACACCTTC. Protein sequence: CASSVGTNYGYTF.

Of note for this clone: Other DNA sequences within the sample encode an identical CDR3. V and J are TRBV18 and TRBJ1-2; the D gene is possibly TRBD1 (6 bases). CDR3 length: 13 residues. Germline loops: CDR1 KGHSH, CDR2 LQKENI. The germline V and J ends were trimmed by 3 bases and 1 base, with 6 bases remaining between them. The CDR3 is CASSPDSNYGYTF. As DNA, the CDR3 is TGTGCCAGCTCACCGGACAGTAACTATGGCTACACCTTC.

The chain has TRBV5-1 and TRBJ2-7; TRBD1 matches at 7 bases. CDR3 length: 16 residues. V gave up 4 bases and J gave up 3 bases; unmatched junction bases: 13. CDR1 SGHRS and CDR2 YFSETQ come from the germline V gene. CDR3 in amino acids: CASSADVIGGGYEQYF. The CDR3 DNA follows: TGCGCCAGCAGCGCCGATGTCATAGGGGGCGGCTACGAGCAGTACTTC.

The chain employs TRBV24-1 and TRBJ2-3, with D hard to call. Germline CDR1 reads KGHDR; CDR2 reads SFDVKD. V lost 9 bases to trimming and J lost 5 bases, with 14 bases between them. The CDR3 is 13 amino acids. CDR3 loop: CATSSMWIDTQYF. The CDR3 DNA is TGTGCCACCTCCTCGATGTGGATAGATACGCAGTATTTT.

The chain recombines TRBV12-3 or TRBV12-4 with TRBJ1-2, with D possibly TRBD1 on 5 matching bases. CDR3 size: 12 residues. V dropped 6 bases and J dropped 8 bases, with 13 bases sitting between them. The CDR3 DNA reads as TGTGCCAGCAGACTACCTCGGGGCGGCTACACCTTC. It yields the protein CASRLPRGGYTF.

In DNA, the CDR3 is TGTGCCAGCAGTTATATCATCGGGGGCTACACCTTC. Protein product: CASSYIIGGYTF. The J gene is TRBJ1-2, the V gene TRBV6-2 or TRBV6-3; D is unclear. CDR1 is MNHEY and CDR2 is SVGEGT in the germline V gene. The CDR3 consists of 12 residues. Trimming took off 3 bases at V and 8 bases at J, with 10 bases between the two ends.

The chain couples TRBV2 to TRBJ1-5, with 8 positions matching TRBD1. V lost 6 bases to trimming and J lost 2 bases; unmatched junction nucleotides: 6. This CDR3 comprises 15 residues. In germline, CDR1 is SNHLY, CDR2 FYNNEI. CDR3 residues: CASRAAGGGNQPQHF. The DNA of the CDR3 is TGTGCCAGCAGGGCGGCAGGGGGCGGCAATCAGCCCCAGCATTTT.

The V gene is TRBV6-2 or TRBV6-3, the J gene TRBJ2-5; 14 positions agree with TRBD2. Germline CDR1 MNHEY, CDR2 SVGEGT. The trim removed 2 bases at V and 4 bases at J, leaving 9 bases unmatched. This CDR3 comprises 18 residues. Here the CDR3 DNA reads TGTGCCAGCAGTTACCCGGGACTAGCGGGGGTTGAGGGAGAGACCCAGTACTTC. It encodes CASSYPGLAGVEGETQYF.

The V and J genes are TRBV30 and TRBJ1-4, with 8 bases fitting TRBD1. The length of the CDR3 is 15 residues. Germline CDR1 and CDR2: GTSNPN and SVGIG (reference sequence). V shed 3 bases and J 1 base; nucleotides not matched to a gene: 4. The CDR3 loop is CAWSQGAITNEKLFF. The CDR3 DNA reads as TGTGCCTGGAGCCAGGGGGCCATAACTAATGAAAAACTGTTTTTT.

Turning to this clone: Other DNA variants within this sample encode the same CDR3. V usage is TRBV4-3 and J usage is TRBJ2-7; D possibly corresponds to TRBD2 (5 bases). The CDR3 sequence is 13 residues long. Germline CDR1 is LGHNA and CDR2 is YSLEER. Trimming took 0 bases from V and 3 from J, leaving 6 bases between them. CDR3 sequence (DNA): TGCGCCAGCAGCCAAGAACGGGGCTACGAGCAGTACTTC. This codes for CASSQERGYEQYF.

This chain uses TRBV5-4 with TRBJ2-1, with a possible D match to TRBD2 (6 bases). Germline-derived CDR1 and CDR2 are SGHNT and YYREEE (reference sequence). The CDR3 consists of 15 residues. V lost 5 bases and J 7 bases, leaving 19 bases between the germline ends. The CDR3 DNA reads TGTGCCAGCAGTCAACCTCGCGGGGTGGGGAATGAGCAGTTCTTC. It encodes CASSQPRGVGNEQFF. Using reference TRBV5-4 and TRBJ2-1 for the parts outside the CDR3, the full variable domain is ETGVTQSPTHLIKTRGQQVTLRCSSQSGHNTVSWYQQALGQGPQFIFQYYREEENGRGNFPPRFSGLQFPNYSSELNVNALELDDSALYLCASSQPRGVGNEQFFGPGTRLTVL.

This clone has just one count. V gene TRBV7-9 combines with J gene TRBJ2-7; D not certain. V was trimmed by 4 bases and J by 3 bases, leaving 7 bases between them. The length of the CDR3 is 12 residues. The germline CDR1 and CDR2 sequences are SEHNR and FQNEAQ (reference sequence). The CDR3 loop reads CASSSYIYEQYF. The CDR3 DNA is TGTGCCAGCAGCTCCTACATCTACGAGCAGTACTTC.

The V gene is TRBV5-1, the J gene TRBJ2-7, with TRBD1 matching 9 bases. The V and J ends lost 7 bases and 3 bases, in that order; junction bases with no gene match: 8. This CDR3 comprises 14 residues. Germline CDR1 reads SGHRS; CDR2 reads YFSETQ. The CDR3 DNA reads TGCGCCAGCCGATTAGGACAGGGGTACTACGAGCAGTACTTC. Residues: CASRLGQGYYEQYF.

V usage is TRBV5-1 and J usage is TRBJ2-3, with TRBD2 matching over 7 bases. Looked up from germline, CDR1 is SGHRS and CDR2 is YFSETQ. The J segment lost 1 base and the V segment lost 0 bases, leaving 5 bases of the junction unmatched. The CDR3 spans 16 residues. This CDR3 is CASSLALAERTDTQYF. The CDR3 DNA follows: TGCGCCAGCAGCTTGGCGCTAGCGGAACGCACAGATACGCAGTATTTT.

The chain has TRBV6-2 or TRBV6-3 and TRBJ1-2; no definite D call. Germline lookup yields CDR1 MNHEY and CDR2 SVGEGT. The CDR3 loop spans 19 amino acids. Trimming took off 0 bases at V and 5 bases at J, with 25 bases between the two ends. In DNA, the CDR3 is TGTGCCAGCAGTTACTCGGGCAGGAAAGGCGGCCCGGGTACTTATGGCTACACCTTC. As protein: CASSYSGRKGGPGTYGYTF.

J is TRBJ2-7 and V is TRBV30; the match to TRBD2 covers 7 bases. Germline values: CDR1 GTSNPN, CDR2 SVGIG (reference sequence). J lost 3 bases, V lost 2 bases, and 7 bases had no gene match. The CDR3 sequence is 14 residues long. CDR3 DNA sequence: TGTGCCTGGAGTCTAGCGGTTGGGGGCTACGAGCAGTACTTC. This encodes CAWSLAVGGYEQYF.

The J gene is TRBJ1-2, the V gene TRBV7-2; D possibly corresponds to TRBD1 (6 bases). Germline assignment: CDR1 SGHTA and CDR2 FQGNSA. The CDR3 has 13 amino acids. The V end was cut by 1 base, the J end by 10 bases, with 13 bases between. DNA for the CDR3: TGTGCCAGCAGCTTAGGGGCAGGGGAGGTCTACACCTTC. The encoded protein is CASSLGAGEVYTF.

The V gene is TRBV29-1, the J gene TRBJ1-1, with 7 bases identical to TRBD1. The V segment lost 4 bases and the J segment 4 bases; nucleotides outside the gene matches: 6. Germline assignment: CDR1 SQVTM and CDR2 ANQGSEA. The CDR3 consists of 13 residues. The CDR3 region has the DNA TGCAGCGTTGCTGACAGGGCGGTCACTGAAGCTTTCTTT. It is translated as CSVADRAVTEAFF.

This clone appeared once. This chain links TRBV19 with TRBJ1-4; D gene uncertain. V was clipped by 3 bases and J by 4 bases, with 9 bases between them. The CDR3 is 14 residues long. Germline CDR1 LNHDA, CDR2 SQIVND (reference sequence). The CDR3 DNA reads TGTGCCAGTAGTATCGAGGGATTTAATGAAAAACTGTTTTTT. This encodes CASSIEGFNEKLFF.

Sample share makes this clone large (0.1 to 1%). The chain couples TRBV7-6 to TRBJ2-7; D unclear. Germline CDR1 reads SGHVS; CDR2 reads FNYEAQ. V was pared by 3 bases and J by 0 bases, with 15 bases between. CDR3 length equals 16 residues. CDR3 coding DNA: TGTGCCAGCAGCTTGAAGCCTGGAGAGAGCTCCTACGAGCAGTACTTC. This gives the protein CASSLKPGESSYEQYF.

The chain uses TRBV5-1 and TRBJ2-2; possible D gene TRBD1, 5 bases. Germline loops: CDR1 SGHRS, CDR2 YFSETQ. The V gene lost 0 bases and the J gene lost 5 bases, with 8 bases spanning the gap. This CDR3 is 14 amino acids long. CDR3 residues: CASSLGRQTGELFF. The CDR3 bases are TGCGCCAGCAGCTTGGGCAGACAGACCGGGGAGCTGTTTTTT.

The chain combines TRBV7-2 with TRBJ2-7; TRBD1 is a possible D gene (7 bases). Trimming took 5 bases from V and 4 from J, leaving 15 bases between them. The CDR3 contains 14 residues. Per germline, CDR1 SGHTA and CDR2 FQGNSA. CDR3 sequence reads: CASSPVQGGYEQYF. The CDR3 DNA reads TGTGCCAGCAGCCCTGTTCAGGGGGGATACGAGCAGTACTTC.

Here the CDR3 DNA reads TGTGCCAGCAGTTTGGGGCCAACGTATAATTCACCCCTCCACTTT. Encoded protein: CASSLGPTYNSPLHF. The chain is built from TRBV28 and TRBJ1-6, with D perhaps matching TRBD1 (5 bases). Germline loops: CDR1 MDHEN, CDR2 SYDVKM. Trimming took 3 bases from V and 4 from J, leaving 10 bases between them. CDR3 size: 15 residues.

V and J are TRBV20-1 and TRBJ1-5; 8 bases align to TRBD1. Germline CDR1 is DFQATT and CDR2 is SNEGSKA (reference sequence). After removal of 3 bases from V and 0 bases from J, the junction contained 13 bases not matched to a gene. The CDR3 consists of 18 residues. The CDR3 DNA sequence: TGCAGTGCTAGTAGGGCAGGACAGGGCGGGTATAGCAATCAGCCCCAGCATTTT. This gives the protein CSASRAGQGGYSNQPQHF.

The chain carries TRBV23-1 and TRBJ2-7, with D perhaps TRBD1 (6 bases). TRBV23-1 has ORF status, its function being uncertain. V gave up 0 bases and J gave up 0 bases, with 9 bases separating them. The CDR3 has 15 amino acids. In nucleotides, the CDR3 is TGCGCCAGCAGTCAATCGTCGGGACACTCCTACGAGCAGTACTTC. Encoded protein: CASSQSSGHSYEQYF.

The V and J genes are TRBV19 and TRBJ2-3; D ambiguous. Germline-derived CDR1 and CDR2 are LNHDA and SQIVND (reference sequence). Trimming removed 3 bases at V and 0 bases at J, with 7 bases between. The CDR3 is 14 amino acids. DNA of the CDR3: TGTGCCAGTAGTATGGGCTACAGCACAGATACGCAGTATTTT. Its translation is CASSMGYSTDTQYF.

The rearrangement uses TRBV7-9 and TRBJ2-1; D ambiguous. The V gene lost 5 bases and the J gene lost 7 bases, with 12 bases spanning the gap. The CDR3 is 13 amino acids. Germline V CDR1 and CDR2: SEHNR, FQNEAQ (reference sequence). The CDR3 reads CASSIPTTNEQFF. CDR3 nucleotide sequence: TGTGCCAGCAGCATTCCAACCACAAATGAGCAGTTCTTC.

This clone was seen a single time. The chain employs TRBV6-5 and TRBJ1-5, with TRBD1 matching over 11 bases. The V gene's germline CDR1 is MNHEY and CDR2 SVGAGI. The CDR3 is made up of 16 amino acids. Trimming at V came to 0 bases and at J to 6 bases, leaving 4 bases not matched to a gene. The CDR3 region has the DNA TGTGCCAGCAGTTACTCGTCCGGGACAGGGGGTCAGCCCCAGCATTTT. Translation gives CASSYSSGTGGQPQHF.